The T cell receptor beta chain described here comes from a study of blood T cell repertoires in COVID-19. Measured with immunoSEQ multiplex PCR; TCRdb has only the in-frame clones, and not every one. Found here are 300,000 to 350,000 clones, roughly 90% of them singletons; the top ten hold about 4%. With 1 base removed from V and 3 bases from J, the gap between germline ends came to 7 bases. This CDR3 has 14 amino acids. Germline-derived CDR1 and CDR2 are SGHDT and YYEEEE. The chain is built from TRBV5-6 and TRBJ1-4, with D unclear. The sequenced sample consisted of PBMCs or T cells enriched from blood (not recorded which). This TCR came from a woman between 25 and 40 years old who had been exposed to COVID-19. CDR3 residues: CASSLRQANEKLFF. CDR3 nucleotides: TGTGCCAGCAGCTTGCGACAAGCTAATGAAAAACTGTTTTTT.